A single sample is the source of the 26 T cell receptor beta chains below, sequenced in a study of blood T cell repertoires in COVID-19. The data were produced by immunoSEQ multiplex PCR, yet TCRdb's version contains in-frame clones alone and is incomplete. This sample has some 170,000 clones, with 80% to 90% found just once. The sequenced material came from peripheral blood. These receptors were obtained from a human donor in a cohort sampled during active COVID-19.

The chain couples TRBV10-3 to TRBJ1-1; the D gene is possibly TRBD1 (6 bases). Germline V gene lookup returns CDR1 ENHRY and CDR2 SYGVKD. This CDR3 region has 15 residues. Trimming left V 10 bases short and J 4 bases short, with 22 bases between. CDR3 sequence (DNA): TGTGCCACGAGCGGGCGGGGGCTTAGGGGCACTGAAGCTTTCTTT. This encodes CATSGRGLRGTEAFF.

This clone has just one count. V gene TRBV5-8 combines with J gene TRBJ2-4; maybe TRBD1 (5 bases). Per germline, CDR1 SGHTS and CDR2 YDEGEE. V was clipped by 3 bases and J by 9 bases, with 10 bases between them. This CDR3 is 12 amino acids long. The CDR3 is CASSWGEGIQYF. The CDR3 DNA reads TGTGCCAGCAGCTGGGGCGAAGGCATTCAGTACTTC.

The rearrangement links TRBV11-2 to TRBJ2-1, with TRBD2 matching over 9 bases. CDR3 length: 13 amino acids. Germline CDR1 reads SGHAT; CDR2 reads FQNNGV. The V segment lost 7 bases and the J segment 8 bases; nucleotides outside the gene matches: 6. CDR3 coding DNA: TGTGCCAGCATAGGACTAGCGTTTGATGAGCAGTTCTTC. Amino acid sequence: CASIGLAFDEQFF.

V gene TRBV5-5 combines with J gene TRBJ1-1, with 9 bases lining up with TRBD1. The CDR3 is 15 amino acids. The germline V gene encodes CDR1 SGHKS and CDR2 YYEKEE (reference sequence). The V gene end was trimmed by 0 bases and the J gene end by 3 bases; junction bases not matched to a gene: 3. CDR3 region: CASSLVGQGYTEAFF. The CDR3 DNA is TGTGCCAGCAGCTTGGTGGGACAGGGCTACACTGAAGCTTTCTTT. Variable domain in full (rest from reference TRBV5-5 and TRBJ1-1): DAGVTQSPTHLIKTRGQQVTLRCSPISGHKSVSWYQQVLGQGPQFIFQYYEKEERGRGNFPDRFSARQFPNYSSELNVNALLLGDSALYLCASSLVGQGYTEAFFGQGTRLTVV.

This clone was counted only a few times. The gene calls are TRBV5-4 and TRBJ2-7, with TRBD2 identical over 10 bases. The CDR3 has 14 amino acids. Unmatched junction bases numbered 1, after V lost 0 bases and J lost 4 bases. Per the germline V gene, CDR1 is SGHNT and CDR2 is YYREEE (reference sequence). DNA for the CDR3: TGTGCCAGCAGCTTGGGGACTAGCGGTTACGAGCAGTACTTC. It yields the protein CASSLGTSGYEQYF.

This rearrangement joins TRBV3-1 (or the pseudogene TRBV3-2) to TRBJ2-1; perhaps TRBD2 as D (6 bases). V was clipped by 4 bases and J by 0 bases, with 13 bases between them. CDR1 LGHDT and CDR2 YNNKEL come from the germline V gene (reference sequence). This CDR3 comprises 16 residues. The CDR3 DNA reads TGTGCCAGCAGCCGTTTTGGGAGGAGCTCCTACAATGAGCAGTTCTTC. As protein: CASSRFGRSSYNEQFF.

This chain connects TRBV5-6 to TRBJ1-2; D remains ambiguous. CDR3 length equals 13 residues. Germline V gene sequence: CDR1 SGHDT, CDR2 YYEEEE. V dropped 0 bases and J dropped 2 bases, with 5 bases sitting between them. The CDR3 loop reads CASSLGGNYGYTF. In nucleotides, the CDR3 is TGTGCCAGCAGCTTGGGAGGGAACTATGGCTACACCTTC.

V is TRBV7-2 and J is TRBJ1-4, with TRBD1 matching 7 bases. The length of the CDR3 is 15 residues. The ends lost 3 bases at V and 8 bases at J; junction bases unmatched: 9. Germline V gene lookup returns CDR1 SGHTA and CDR2 FQGNSA. CDR3 coding DNA: TGTGCCAGCAGCTTGGCCGGACAGGTGGGGGAAAAACTGTTTTTT. It codes for CASSLAGQVGEKLFF. Looking up the rest from reference TRBV7-2 and TRBJ1-4 gives the full variable domain: GAGVSQSPSNKVTEKGKDVELRCDPISGHTALYWYRQSLGQGLEFLIYFQGNSAPDKSGLPSDRFSAERTGGSVSTLTIQRTQQEDSAVYLCASSLAGQVGEKLFFGSGTQLSVL.

The gene calls are TRBV5-5 and TRBJ2-5; 8 bases are shared with TRBD2. Germline V gives CDR1 SGHKS, CDR2 YYEKEE (reference sequence). V was pared by 5 bases and J by 4 bases, with 10 bases of the junction left unmatched. The CDR3 totals 15 residues. The CDR3 region has the DNA TGTGCCAGCAGACCGACGGTAGCGGGAATAGAGACCCAGTACTTC. This translates into CASRPTVAGIETQYF.

The V and J genes are TRBV29-1 and TRBJ1-3; 7 nucleotides align to TRBD1. The junction had 2 bases not matched to a gene; V was cut back by 3 bases and J by 0 bases. Germline CDR1 is SQVTM and CDR2 is ANQGSEA. The CDR3 runs 14 residues. The CDR3 bases are TGCAGCGTTGAGGGACAGTACTCTGGAAACACCATATATTTT. It specifies CSVEGQYSGNTIYF.

The V call is TRBV7-2, the J call TRBJ2-3, with TRBD1 matching 7 bases. Looked up from germline, CDR1 is SGHTA and CDR2 is FQGNSA. V gave up 1 base and J gave up 6 bases; unmatched junction bases: 7. There are 15 residues in the CDR3. CDR3 DNA: TGTGCCAGCAGCTTAGTGGACAGGACACAGGATACGCAGTATTTT. Amino acids: CASSLVDRTQDTQYF.

The CDR3 coding sequence is TGTGCCACCAGTGATGCCGTTGGGGGGACTAGCTATGGCTACACCTTC. Translating gives CATSDAVGGTSYGYTF. The chain links TRBV24-1 to TRBJ1-2; possibly TRBD1 for D (5 bases). Trimming took off 3 bases at V and 4 bases at J, with 17 bases between the two ends. CDR1 and CDR2 from the germline V gene are KGHDR and SFDVKD. The CDR3 is made up of 16 amino acids.

The gene calls are TRBV7-9 and TRBJ2-3; 13 bases agree with TRBD2. The CDR3 runs to 16 residues. The germline gives CDR1 SEHNR, CDR2 FQNEAQ (reference sequence). V lost 5 bases to trimming and J lost 2 bases; unmatched junction nucleotides: 4. CDR3 sequence: CASSPGTSGATDTQYF. CDR3 coding DNA: TGTGCCAGCAGCCCGGGGACTAGCGGGGCCACAGATACGCAGTATTTT. The entire variable domain, with the rest obtained from reference TRBV7-9 and TRBJ2-3, is as follows: DTGVSQNPRHKITKRGQNVTFRCDPISEHNRLYWYRQTLGQGPEFLTYFQNEAQLEKSRLLSDRFSAERPKGSFSTLEIQRTEQGDSAMYLCASSPGTSGATDTQYFGPGTRLTVL.

The chain uses TRBV6-2 or TRBV6-3 and TRBJ2-7; a weak D match, TRBD2 (6 bases). V was shortened by 6 bases and J by 4 bases, with 16 bases between the two germline ends. The CDR3 spans 14 residues. CDR1 and CDR2 from the germline V gene are MNHEY and SVGEGT. CDR3 bases: TGTGCCAGCAGCATGGGGGGATCCTTATACGAGCAGTACTTC. Its translation is CASSMGGSLYEQYF.

V and J are TRBV6-4 and TRBJ1-1; D gene ambiguous. CDR3 length equals 13 residues. The V end was cut by 3 bases, the J end by 2 bases, with 7 bases between. Germline CDR1 MRHNA, CDR2 SNTAGT. The CDR3 loop reads CASSETLNTEAFF. The CDR3, as DNA: TGTGCCAGCAGTGAGACACTTAACACTGAAGCTTTCTTT.

The chain carries TRBV2 and TRBJ2-7; 12 bases map to TRBD1. This CDR3 spans 15 amino acids. In germline, CDR1 is SNHLY, CDR2 FYNNEI. V was clipped by 6 bases and J by 0 bases; unmatched bases: 3. As DNA, the CDR3 is TGTGCCAGCAGGCCGGGACAGGGGGCCTCCTACGAGCAGTACTTC. Encoded protein: CASRPGQGASYEQYF.

The chain couples TRBV19 to TRBJ2-1; 7 bases fit TRBD2. V lost 3 bases to trimming and J lost 8 bases; unmatched junction nucleotides: 10. CDR3 length: 15 residues. Per germline, CDR1 LNHDA and CDR2 SQIVND (reference sequence). The CDR3 region is CASSIPAGHGHEQFF. In DNA, the CDR3 is TGTGCCAGTAGTATCCCAGCGGGGCATGGGCATGAGCAGTTCTTC.

This chain joins TRBV19 and TRBJ1-1; D is ambiguous. The length of the CDR3 is 13 residues. V lost 4 bases to trimming and J lost 3 bases, with 9 bases between them. Germline-derived CDR1 and CDR2 are LNHDA and SQIVND (reference sequence). CDR3: CASSTGVDTEAFF. The CDR3 DNA reads TGTGCCAGTAGTACAGGCGTTGACACTGAAGCTTTCTTT.

The chain carries TRBV2 and TRBJ1-5; no firm D call. The germline V and J ends were trimmed by 2 bases and 2 bases, with 10 bases remaining between them. Germline assignment: CDR1 SNHLY and CDR2 FYNNEI. The CDR3 runs to 15 residues. This chain's CDR3 is CASSEWGGGNQPQHF. As DNA, the CDR3 is TGTGCCAGCAGTGAATGGGGAGGTGGCAATCAGCCCCAGCATTTT. Drawing the rest from reference TRBV2 and TRBJ1-5, the complete variable domain is EPEVTQTPSHQVTQMGQEVILRCVPISNHLYFYWYRQILGQKVEFLVSFYNNEISEKSEIFDDQFSVERPDGSNFTLKIRSTKLEDSAMYFCASSEWGGGNQPQHFGDGTRLSIL.

The chain is built from TRBV4-3 and TRBJ1-4; 8 bases agree with TRBD1. The CDR3 extends over 15 amino acids. Germline-derived CDR1 and CDR2 are LGHNA and YSLEER. Trimming at V came to 0 bases and at J to 7 bases, leaving 4 bases not matched to a gene. The CDR3 protein is CASSQDGTGGEKLFF. CDR3 DNA: TGCGCCAGCAGCCAAGACGGGACAGGAGGTGAAAAACTGTTTTTT.

The V gene is TRBV10-3, the J gene TRBJ2-7, with D uncertain. Germline-derived CDR1 and CDR2 are ENHRY and SYGVKD. This CDR3 has 12 amino acids. Deletions cut 8 bases from V and 1 base from J, with 9 bases between. The DNA of the CDR3 is TGTGCCATCGGCCCCGATTCCTACGAGCAGTACTTC. Protein sequence: CAIGPDSYEQYF.

V and J are TRBV4-3 and TRBJ2-3; 10 nucleotides line up with TRBD2. The CDR3 length is 20 residues. J gave up 0 bases and V 0 bases, and 12 bases lay outside the gene matches. Germline CDR1 is LGHNA and CDR2 is YSLEER. In DNA form, the CDR3 reads TGCGCCAGCAGCCAAGAGTCCCCTAGCGGGAGTAGACGGAGCACAGATACGCAGTATTTT. Protein: CASSQESPSGSRRSTDTQYF.

The chain couples TRBV28 to TRBJ1-6; perhaps TRBD1 as D (5 bases). The germline CDR1 and CDR2 sequences are MDHEN and SYDVKM. The CDR3 totals 14 residues. V lost 6 bases and J 10 bases, leaving 16 bases between the germline ends. The CDR3: CASSRNRRESPLHF. DNA of the CDR3: TGTGCCAGCAGCCGAAACAGGAGGGAGTCACCCCTCCACTTT. Supplemented by reference TRBV28 and TRBJ1-6, the full variable domain reads DVKVTQSSRYLVKRTGEKVFLECVQDMDHENMFWYRQDPGLGLRLIYFSYDVKMKEKGDIPEGYSVSREKKERFSLILESASTNQTSMYLCASSRNRRESPLHFGNGTRLTVT.

This clone was detected only once. The V call is TRBV5-4, the J call TRBJ2-1, with 9 bases aligning to TRBD1. J was trimmed by 7 bases and V by 3 bases; bases with no gene match: 8. This CDR3 region has 15 residues. CDR1 and CDR2 from the germline V gene are SGHNT and YYREEE (reference sequence). CDR3 region: CASSYRDRVFNEQFF. CDR3 in DNA: TGTGCCAGCAGCTACCGGGACAGGGTGTTTAATGAGCAGTTCTTC.

The chain has TRBV4-1 and TRBJ2-2; D gene unclear. The V gene lost 7 bases and the J gene lost 2 bases, with 5 bases spanning the gap. The germline CDR1 and CDR2 sequences are MGHRA and YSYEKL. The CDR3 contains 12 residues. CDR3: CASTPNTGELFF. The CDR3 DNA follows: TGCGCCAGCACCCCAAACACCGGGGAGCTGTTTTTT.

The V and J genes are TRBV11-2 and TRBJ2-7; TRBD2 matches at 7 bases. Germline CDR1 and CDR2: SGHAT and FQNNGV. The CDR3 runs 13 residues. The trim removed 5 bases at V and 9 bases at J, leaving 10 bases unmatched. In DNA form, the CDR3 reads TGTGCCAGCAGCCGGGAGGTCCAGGGCATGCAGTACTTC. As protein: CASSREVQGMQYF.